The 14 T cell receptor beta chains presented below share a single source sample, sequenced in a study of CD8 T cells in ankylosing spondylitis. TCRdb reprocessed the 5' RACE reads with MiXCR, giving one entry per CDR3 protein. The repertoire has about 200,000 distinct CDR3 sequences, 9.5% to 15% of them found once; the top ten carry 16%. The sequencing sample was made of blood, either unsorted or a sorted T cell fraction (not recorded which). The source is a male donor with ankylosing spondylitis or in good health (not recorded which).

The rearrangement joins TRBV3-1 to TRBJ2-7; D call uncertain. This CDR3 comprises 13 residues. Germline V CDR1 and CDR2: LGHDT, YNNKEL (reference sequence). Trimming cost V 0 bases and J 2 bases, with 5 bases left between them. The CDR3 nucleotides are TGTGCCAGCAGCCAAGACCCACCCTACGAGCAGTACTTC. As protein: CASSQDPPYEQYF.

This clonotype was found a few times. V gene TRBV30 combines with J gene TRBJ2-7, with 12 bases matching TRBD2. The CDR3 runs 14 residues. Germline V gene lookup returns CDR1 GTSNPN and CDR2 SVGIG (reference sequence). V lost 5 bases, J lost 7 bases, and 9 bases stayed unmatched. The CDR3 is CAWDLAGGVSEQYF. DNA of the CDR3: TGTGCCTGGGATCTAGCGGGAGGGGTATCGGAGCAGTACTTC. The full variable domain, rest sourced from reference TRBV30 and TRBJ2-7, is SQTIHQWPATLVQPVGSPLSLECTVEGTSNPNLYWYRQAAGRGLQLLFYSVGIGQISSEVPQNLSASRPQDRQFILSSKKLLLSDSGFYLCAWDLAGGVSEQYFGPGTRLTVT.

This clonotype was observed a handful of times. The chain combines TRBV11-2 with TRBJ2-3; the D gene could be TRBD1 or TRBD2 (7 bases each). The CDR3 contains 18 residues. Trimming removed 8 bases at V and 6 bases at J, with 30 bases between. The V gene's germline CDR1 is SGHAT and CDR2 FQNNGV. The CDR3 DNA is TGTGCCAGCTCCCAGGGGGGGACCCCTGTTTTTTTTTCGGATACGCAGTATTTT. This encodes CASSQGGTPVFFSDTQYF.

This clonotype was seen only a few times. The rearrangement uses TRBV20-1 and TRBJ2-1; D may be TRBD2 (5 bases). The CDR3 is made up of 14 amino acids. With 3 bases removed from V and 5 bases from J, the gap between germline ends came to 14 bases. Germline CDR1 DFQATT, CDR2 SNEGSKA (reference sequence). The CDR3 loop reads CSARWERSDNEQFF. CDR3 in DNA: TGCAGTGCTAGGTGGGAGCGTTCAGACAATGAGCAGTTCTTC.

The V and J genes are TRBV5-1 and TRBJ1-1; D gene unclear. The length of the CDR3 is 13 residues. V was clipped by 5 bases and J by 6 bases, with 14 bases between them. Germline CDR1 reads SGHRS; CDR2 reads YFSETQ. CDR3 amino acids: CASRIEPSSEAFF. CDR3 bases: TGCGCCAGCAGAATCGAGCCTTCTTCTGAAGCTTTCTTT. Combining the CDR3 with reference TRBV5-1 and TRBJ1-1 gives the whole variable domain KAGVTQTPRYLIKTRGQQVTLSCSPISGHRSVSWYQQTPGQGLQFLFEYFSETQRNKGNFPGRFSGRQFSNSRSEMNVSTLELGDSALYLCASRIEPSSEAFFGQGTRLTVV.

Details on this clonotype: A much larger clone differs from this one at a single base, so this may be a read error. The J gene is TRBJ2-7, the V gene TRBV29-1; no reliable D call. V lost 3 bases to trimming and J lost 2 bases, with 11 bases between them. The germline V gene encodes CDR1 SQVTM and CDR2 ANQGSEA. This CDR3 is 13 amino acids long. The CDR3 spells CSVEVQQTYEQYF. The CDR3 DNA reads TGCAGCGTTGAGGTACAGCAGACCTACGAGCAGTACTTC.

This clonotype appeared many times. This sequence joins TRBV14 and TRBJ2-1; TRBD1 matches 8 bases. After removal of 1 base from V and 7 bases from J, the junction contained 3 bases not matched to a gene. The CDR3 is made up of 14 amino acids. Germline CDR1 and CDR2: SGHDN and FVKESK. The CDR3 loop reads CASSQGQGMNEQFF. The CDR3 bases are TGTGCCAGCAGCCAAGGACAGGGGATGAATGAGCAGTTCTTC.

This clonotype occurred a few times. The chain joins TRBV14 to TRBJ2-5; D may be TRBD2 (6 bases). V gave up 4 bases and J gave up 4 bases, with 16 bases separating them. Germline V CDR1 and CDR2: SGHDN, FVKESK. This CDR3 spans 15 amino acids. CDR3 nucleotides: TGTGCCAGCAGCCCGCCACGGGCGGGACGAGAGACCCAGTACTTC. It specifies CASSPPRAGRETQYF.

This clonotype has at least ten counts. J is TRBJ2-1 and V is TRBV10-2, with D maybe TRBD2 (5 bases). CDR3 length: 14 amino acids. CDR1 WSHSY and CDR2 SAAADI come from the germline V gene. Between the trimmed V and J ends, which lost 4 bases and 10 bases, there was a span of 17 bases. The CDR3 DNA is TGCGCCAGCAGTGGACGAGGACTGTTAGGAGAGCAGTTCTTC. Its translation: CASSGRGLLGEQFF.

This clonotype occurred a few times. V gene TRBV2 combines with J gene TRBJ2-3; maybe TRBD1 (8 bases). The V end was cut by 6 bases, the J end by 3 bases, with 19 bases between. Germline V gene sequence: CDR1 SNHLY, CDR2 FYNNEI. The CDR3 runs to 16 residues. CDR3 sequence (DNA): TGTGCCAGCAGAGCTGAGACAGGGGAGGGAACAGATACGCAGTATTTT. Translated, it gives CASRAETGEGTDTQYF.

This clonotype occurred a few times. The chain has TRBV2 and TRBJ2-1; D uncertain. The V gene lost 6 bases and the J gene lost 0 bases, with 12 bases spanning the gap. CDR1 and CDR2 (germline): SNHLY, FYNNEI. The CDR3 loop spans 15 amino acids. The CDR3 DNA reads TGTGCCAGCAGGATGGGCCTGAGCTCCTACAATGAGCAGTTCTTC. Its translation is CASRMGLSSYNEQFF.

In its sample, this clonotype was seen a few times. V gene TRBV6-5 combines with J gene TRBJ2-3; no definite D call. V was shortened by 2 bases and J by 0 bases, with 9 bases between the two germline ends. The germline V gene has CDR1 MNHEY and CDR2 SVGAGI. CDR3 length: 15 amino acids. DNA of the CDR3: TGTGCCAGCAGTTACGGACGTACTAGCACAGATACGCAGTATTTT. The encoded protein is CASSYGRTSTDTQYF.

The sample holds many counts of this clonotype. The chain couples TRBV3-1 to TRBJ2-1; D may be TRBD1 (5 bases). Germline-derived CDR1 and CDR2 are LGHDT and YNNKEL (reference sequence). Trimming removed 3 bases from V and 2 bases from J, with 20 bases in between. The CDR3 is 18 amino acids. CDR3 DNA sequence: TGTGCCAGCAGCCAGCCTGCTGCTCGCAGGGCAACCTACAATGAGCAGTTCTTC. Amino acids: CASSQPAARRATYNEQFF.

This clonotype was picked up a small number of times. The genes are TRBV7-9 and TRBJ2-5; tentatively, D is TRBD1 (6 bases). The length of the CDR3 is 15 residues. The germline V gene has CDR1 SEHNR and CDR2 FQNEAQ (reference sequence). V was pared by 2 bases and J by 1 base, with 11 bases between. The CDR3 DNA follows: TGTGCCAGCAGCTTACCCCCAGGGGTCCAAGAGACCCAGTACTTC. Its translation: CASSLPPGVQETQYF.